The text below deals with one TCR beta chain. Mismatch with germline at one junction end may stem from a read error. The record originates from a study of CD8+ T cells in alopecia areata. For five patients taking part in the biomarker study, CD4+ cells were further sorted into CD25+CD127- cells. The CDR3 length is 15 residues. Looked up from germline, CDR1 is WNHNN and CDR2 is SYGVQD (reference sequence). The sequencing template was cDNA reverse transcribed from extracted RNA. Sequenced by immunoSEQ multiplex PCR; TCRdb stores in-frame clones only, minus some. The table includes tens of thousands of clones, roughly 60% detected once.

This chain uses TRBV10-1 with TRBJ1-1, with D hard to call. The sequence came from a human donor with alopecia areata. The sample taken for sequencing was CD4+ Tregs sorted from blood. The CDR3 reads CASSESSRLGTGAFF. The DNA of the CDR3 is TGCGCCAGCAGTGAGTCGAGCAGACTCGGTACTGGAGCTTTCTTT.